The 9 T cell receptor beta chains in this list originate from one sample, sequenced in a study of blood T cell repertoires in COVID-19. The data were produced by immunoSEQ multiplex PCR, yet TCRdb's version contains in-frame clones alone and is incomplete. The table includes about 130,000 clones, around 81% detected once. The sample consisted of peripheral blood. The receptors here all came from a man between 25 and 39 years old with COVID-19, enrolled during active disease.

The V call is TRBV10-3, the J call TRBJ1-1; weak D call: TRBD1 (5 bases). The CDR3 is 14 residues long. With 3 bases removed from V and 4 bases from J, the gap between germline ends came to 12 bases. CDR1 is ENHRY, CDR2 SYGVKD, per germline. The DNA of the CDR3 is TGTGCCATCAGTGAAGGTAGCCAGGGCACTGAAGCTTTCTTT. Residues: CAISEGSQGTEAFF.

The count of this clone is one. The chain couples TRBV9 to TRBJ2-7; D possibly corresponds to TRBD2 (6 bases). V lost 4 bases to trimming and J lost 3 bases, with 14 bases between them. Germline assignment: CDR1 SGDLS and CDR2 YYNGEE. CDR3 length: 14 amino acids. The CDR3, as DNA: TGTGCCAGCAGCCCCGGGTGGGGGGTCTACGAGCAGTACTTC. Translation gives CASSPGWGVYEQYF.

This clone has just a few counts. V usage is TRBV10-3 and J usage is TRBJ2-3; a weak D match, TRBD2 (5 bases). CDR1 is ENHRY and CDR2 is SYGVKD in the germline V gene. This CDR3 is built from 11 residues. V was pared by 10 bases and J by 6 bases, with 11 bases between. The CDR3 spells CATTGGDTQYF. Written as DNA, the CDR3 is TGTGCCACCACGGGCGGGGATACGCAGTATTTT.

The DNA for the CDR3 is TGTGCCAGCAGCTTGGAGGGGGCATATAGCAATCAGCCCCAGCATTTT. This gives the protein CASSLEGAYSNQPQHF. The V and J genes are TRBV5-5 and TRBJ1-5; 7 nucleotides match TRBD1. Germline trimming cut 0 bases from V and 0 bases from J; bases unmatched to any gene: 3. There are 16 residues in the CDR3. The germline V gene has CDR1 SGHKS and CDR2 YYEKEE (reference sequence).

This chain links TRBV4-1 with TRBJ2-7, with 7 positions matching TRBD2. V was clipped by 1 base and J by 4 bases; unmatched bases: 10. In germline, CDR1 is MGHRA, CDR2 YSYEKL. This CDR3 region has 16 residues. The CDR3 protein is CASSQGVASGYYEQYF. In DNA, the CDR3 is TGCGCCAGCAGCCAAGGAGTAGCTAGCGGATATTACGAGCAGTACTTC.

This chain links TRBV9 with TRBJ2-3; 7 bases are a match to TRBD2. V trimming: 2 bases; J trimming: 0 bases; junction bases outside the gene matches: 9. Germline V lookup: CDR1 SGDLS, CDR2 YYNGEE. The CDR3 covers 17 residues. CDR3: CASSVRPSSGSTDTQYF. Here the CDR3 DNA reads TGTGCCAGCAGCGTGCGCCCCTCTAGCGGTAGCACAGATACGCAGTATTTT.

This sequence joins TRBV11-1 and TRBJ2-2; possible D gene TRBD2, 5 bases. The CDR3 contains 12 residues. Germline V gene data show CDR1 as SGHAT and CDR2 as FQDESV (reference sequence). Trimming removed 5 bases at V and 7 bases at J, with 8 bases between. Here the CDR3 reads CASSRDIGELFF. Written as DNA, the CDR3 is TGTGCCAGCAGCCGGGATATCGGGGAGCTGTTTTTT.

The V call is TRBV25-1, the J call TRBJ2-3, with 7 bases identical to TRBD1. There are 15 residues in the CDR3. J gave up 2 bases and V 3 bases, and 5 bases lay outside the gene matches. Germline V gene data show CDR1 as MGHDK and CDR2 as SYGVNS. In DNA, the CDR3 is TGTGCCAGCAGTGATCAGGACAGGATCACAGATACGCAGTATTTT. It encodes CASSDQDRITDTQYF.

The CDR3 region has the DNA TGTGCCAGCAGCCTAGCGGGGGGGCAAGAGACCCAGTACTTC. Translating it yields CASSLAGGQETQYF. The chain links TRBV5-4 to TRBJ2-5; 12 bases match TRBD2. The CDR3 has 14 residues. Looked up from germline, CDR1 is SGHNT and CDR2 is YYREEE (reference sequence). The J segment lost 2 bases and the V segment lost 4 bases, leaving 0 bases of the junction unmatched.